The text below deals with one T cell receptor beta chain. This table comes from immunoSEQ multiplex PCR, and its TCRdb copy is limited to in-frame clones, with some not included. The sample shows about 1.1 million clones, around three quarters of them seen only once. The sample originates from a study of shared clonotypes between healthy human individuals. Across the whole study: Three CD4 naive, three CD4 memory, two CD8 naive and one CD8 memory plate were used per donor.

Donors were Caucasian adults residing in Nashville, Tennessee, USA. The V end was cut by 5 bases, the J end by 7 bases, with 17 bases between. The germline V gene has CDR1 SGHVS and CDR2 FNYEAQ. The CDR3 extends over 14 amino acids. The clonotype comes from a man younger than 30 in good health. Some clones in this sample may be carry-over from other donors' samples. Sequenced: memory CD4+ T cells from PBMCs. Subset denoted: CD45RA-negative fraction. J is TRBJ2-5 and V is TRBV7-6; D remains unclear. The CDR3 region is CASSSDASSGTQYF. As DNA, the CDR3 is TGTGCCAGCAGCAGCGACGCATCCTCGGGGACCCAGTACTTC. Complete variable domain (other parts from reference TRBV7-6 and TRBJ2-5): GAGVSQSPRYKVTKRGQDVALRCDPISGHVSLYWYRQALGQGPEFLTYFNYEAQQDKSGLPNDRFSAERPEGSISTLTIQRTEQRDSAMYRCASSSDASSGTQYFGPGTRLLVL.